This T cell receptor beta chain was observed in a study of OX40 agonist ivuxolimab in advanced cancers. Study summary: Under the entry rules, prior anti-PD-1, anti-PD-L1 or anti-CTLA-4 therapy was allowed, and 40% had some.

Study findings and constraints: At 0.1 to 3.0 mg/kg, CD4+ and CD8+ blood T cells expanded clonally by week 6.

Sequenced by immunoSEQ multiplex PCR; TCRdb stores in-frame clones only, minus some. The data show about 46,000 clones, around 87% seen once. This clone has only one observation. Its antigen is currently unknown. This CDR3 region has 15 residues. This receptor was obtained from an adult with an advanced solid tumor such as melanoma, head and neck, liver or kidney cancer. The source material was CD4+ or CD8+ T cells sorted from blood, sampled in a trial of the OX40 agonist ivuxolimab. The chain recombines TRBV21-1 with TRBJ2-7; TRBD2 was called by the table and not checked on the DNA. TRBV21-1 is a pseudogene locus. The CDR3 DNA sequence: TGTGCCAGCAGCAAAGAGCGGGGAAGCTCCTACGAGCAGTACTTC. Protein sequence: CASSKERGSSYEQYF.